These 32 T cell receptor beta chains came from one sample sequenced in a study of CD8+CD57+ T cells in acquired aplastic anemia. Genomic DNA acted as the template from which TCR beta VDJ combination and CDR3 sequence profiling were carried out. Each CDR3 protein gets one entry after TCRdb re-called the reads with MiXCR. Found here are approximately 180,000 distinct CDR3 sequences, roughly 60% of them singletons; the top ten hold about 44%. Patients selected for sequencing had displayed CD8+CD57+ cell expansion by flow cytometry. Input material: sorted CD4+, CD8+, or CD8+CD57+ T cells (not recorded which) from PBMCs. These receptors came from a human donor with aplastic anemia.

This chain connects TRBV20-1 to TRBJ1-1; D not certain. The CDR3 covers 14 residues. Germline V gives CDR1 DFQATT, CDR2 SNEGSKA (reference sequence). Trimming removed 0 bases from V and 4 bases from J, with 12 bases in between. CDR3 coding DNA: TGCAGTGCTAGAGAGGGGATGATCGGCACTGAAGCTTTCTTT. Amino acids: CSAREGMIGTEAFF.

A remark on this clonotype: It is unclear where the CDR3 begins or ends on the DNA, so no DNA is shown, and the CDR3 is as TCRdb lists it. The chain combines TRBV20-1 with TRBJ2-3; the D call of TRBD2 is as the table states it, not checked on the DNA. The CDR3 spans 20 residues, counting both ends. Germline-derived CDR1 and CDR2 are DFQATT and SNEGSKA (reference sequence). CDR3 sequence reads: CSALYLCASSLAQGLDTQYF.

V gene TRBV25-1 combines with J gene TRBJ1-1; no definite D call. Germline-derived CDR1 and CDR2 are MGHDK and SYGVNS. The CDR3 loop spans 14 amino acids. V dropped 5 bases and J dropped 0 bases, with 10 bases sitting between them. CDR3 bases: TGTGCCAGCAGTAAAGGTTTCATGAACACTGAAGCTTTCTTT. It encodes CASSKGFMNTEAFF.

Only a few counts were recorded for this clonotype. This rearrangement joins TRBV2 to TRBJ2-2; D remains ambiguous. CDR3 size: 14 residues. Trimming pared 7 bases from V and 0 bases from J, leaving 9 bases between. Per germline, CDR1 SNHLY and CDR2 FYNNEI. CDR3 sequence (DNA): TGTGCCAGCAAATGGTCTGCGAACACCGGGGAGCTGTTTTTT. Translation: CASKWSANTGELFF.

The rearrangement joins TRBV2 to TRBJ2-5; no firm D call. The CDR3 has 14 amino acids. V lost 3 bases and J lost 7, with 15 bases in between. From germline, CDR1 is SNHLY and CDR2 FYNNEI. This CDR3 is CASSENMGFGTQYF. The CDR3 DNA reads TGTGCCAGCAGTGAGAATATGGGTTTTGGGACCCAGTACTTC.

Turning to this clonotype: Without the conserved terminal phenylalanine or tryptophan, this CDR3 likely stems from a read error. This chain joins TRBV9 and TRBJ1-3; D remains unclear. CDR1 is SGDLS and CDR2 is YYNGEE in the germline V gene. V lost 6 bases, J lost 0 bases, and 10 bases lay in between. The CDR3 runs to 14 residues. Here the CDR3 reads CASNVGSSGNTIYV. As DNA, the CDR3 is TGTGCCAGCAACGTTGGTAGCTCTGGAAACACCATATATGTT.

This chain uses TRBV7-2 with TRBJ2-1; D is undetermined. CDR1 is SGHTA and CDR2 is FQGNSA in the germline V gene. CDR3 size: 16 residues. The V and J ends lost 1 base and 3 bases respectively, with 13 bases between them. The CDR3 region is CASSLDGQSGYNEQFF. CDR3 in DNA: TGTGCCAGCAGCTTAGACGGGCAATCGGGCTACAATGAGCAGTTCTTC.

The J gene is TRBJ1-3, the V gene TRBV15, with D unclear. The germline CDR1 and CDR2 sequences are LNHNV and YYDKDF (reference sequence). The CDR3 has 18 residues. Trimming left V 0 bases short and J 5 bases short, with 20 bases between. Here the CDR3 DNA reads TGTGCCACCAGCAGAGATCTCCTTGTCGGACCAACACGAAACACCATATATTTT. Translating gives CATSRDLLVGPTRNTIYF.

The rearrangement links TRBV7-3 to TRBJ2-7, with D perhaps matching TRBD2 (6 bases). Trimming cost V 6 bases and J 2 bases, with 14 bases left between them. The CDR3 length is 14 residues. The germline V gene encodes CDR1 SGHTA and CDR2 FQGTGA. CDR3 sequence reads: CASSYIGGTYEQYF. The CDR3 region has the DNA TGTGCCAGCAGTTATATCGGGGGAACCTACGAGCAGTACTTC.

The gene calls are TRBV6-4 and TRBJ2-2; the D is unclear. Germline lookup yields CDR1 MRHNA and CDR2 SNTAGT. The ends were cut back, 0 bases at V and 6 bases at J, with 11 bases in the middle. The CDR3 has 15 amino acids. The CDR3 nucleotides read TGTGCCAGCAGTGACTCATCGACCACCTCCGGGGAGCTGTTTTTT. Its translation is CASSDSSTTSGELFF.

This clonotype was detected a few times. The CDR3 coding sequence is TGTGCCATCAGTGAGGCCAGGGAGGGATACTATGGCTACACCTTC. It is translated as CAISEAREGYYGYTF. The gene calls are TRBV10-3 and TRBJ1-2; D is possibly TRBD1 (5 bases). Trimming cost V 2 bases and J 3 bases, with 13 bases left between them. This CDR3 is 15 amino acids long. Germline CDR1 and CDR2: ENHRY and SYGVKD.

This clonotype was seen at least ten times. At one end the junction does not follow the germline gene, possibly because of a read error. V gene TRBV7-7 combines with J gene TRBJ2-7; D gene uncertain. The germline CDR1 and CDR2 sequences are SSHAT and FNYEAQ (reference sequence). The CDR3 covers 13 residues. CDR3 residues: CASSLALSYEQYF. Written as DNA, the CDR3 is TGTGCTAGCAGCTTAGCACTCTCCTACGAGCAGTACTTC.

A few counts support this clonotype. This may be a read error, as it is one base from a much larger clone. The rearrangement joins TRBV2 to TRBJ2-2, with D perhaps assigned TRBD1 or TRBD2 (5 bases each). Germline loops: CDR1 SNHLY, CDR2 FYNNEI. The CDR3 has 17 amino acids. CDR3 residues: CASSENIEGPNAGELFF. The CDR3 coding sequence is TGTGCCAGCAGTGAAAATATAGAGGGACCGAACGCCGGGGAGCTGTTTTTT. The entire variable domain, with the rest obtained from reference TRBV2 and TRBJ2-2, is as follows: EPEVTQTPSHQVTQMGQEVILRCVPISNHLYFYWYRQILGQKVEFLVSFYNNEISEKSEIFDDQFSVERPDGSNFTLKIRSTKLEDSAMYFCASSENIEGPNAGELFFGEGSRLTVL.

This clonotype was picked up a small number of times. This sequence joins TRBV7-8 and TRBJ2-7; D may match TRBD1 or TRBD2 (5 bases each). The V end was cut by 6 bases, the J end by 4 bases, with 16 bases between. The CDR3 spans 14 residues. Germline V gives CDR1 SGHVS, CDR2 FQNEAQ. The CDR3 spells CASRGPGRTYEQYF. The DNA for the CDR3 is TGTGCCAGCAGGGGACCCGGACGGACGTACGAGCAGTACTTC.

V and J are TRBV7-3 and TRBJ2-1; 14 nucleotides match TRBD2. CDR1 is SGHTA and CDR2 is FQGTGA in the germline V gene. V dropped 5 bases and J dropped 8; count of bases not matched to a gene: 5. The CDR3 covers 15 residues. The CDR3: CASSQTSGRAYEQFF. The CDR3 DNA reads as TGTGCCAGCAGCCAGACTAGCGGGAGGGCCTATGAGCAGTTCTTC.

On this clonotype: One end of the junction fails to match germline, which may point to a read error. The genes are TRBV4-1 and TRBJ2-7, with 7 bases lining up with TRBD2. Germline V lookup: CDR1 MGHRA, CDR2 YSYEKL. The CDR3 has 13 amino acids. The CDR3 nucleotides read TGCGACAGCAGCCAAGGGGAGGGAGGCGAGCAGTACTTC. This codes for CDSSQGEGGEQYF.

V is TRBV7-3 and J is TRBJ1-2; 7 positions match TRBD1. Germline V gene data show CDR1 as SGHTA and CDR2 as FQGTGA. J was trimmed by 4 bases and V by 1 base; bases with no gene match: 6. The CDR3 extends over 15 amino acids. CDR3 region: CASSLMGGTAYGYTF. As DNA, the CDR3 is TGTGCCAGCAGCTTAATGGGCGGGACAGCCTATGGCTACACCTTC.

This clonotype was counted many times. The rearrangement links TRBV2 to TRBJ2-1; D may be TRBD1 (6 bases). V was shortened by 8 bases and J by 4 bases, with 18 bases between the two germline ends. The germline V gene has CDR1 SNHLY and CDR2 FYNNEI. This CDR3 spans 15 amino acids. The DNA of the CDR3 is TGTGCCAGCCTCCAACCCGGGACACTGTACAATGAGCAGTTCTTC. Translation gives CASLQPGTLYNEQFF.

This clonotype has just a few counts. The chain joins TRBV2 to TRBJ2-7; the match to TRBD1 covers 10 bases. The V gene's germline CDR1 is SNHLY and CDR2 FYNNEI. The V gene end was trimmed by 8 bases and the J gene end by 7 bases; junction bases not matched to a gene: 2. CDR3 length equals 11 residues. CDR3 in DNA: TGTGCCAGCGGACAGGGGGGTGAGCAGTACTTC. As protein: CASGQGGEQYF.

The chain links TRBV15 to TRBJ1-2; weak D call: TRBD1 (5 bases). V was clipped by 1 base and J by 6 bases, with 12 bases between them. From germline, CDR1 is LNHNV and CDR2 YYDKDF (reference sequence). The CDR3 totals 14 residues. The CDR3 coding sequence is TGTGCCACCAGCAGAGGGAGGGACTCAAATGGCTACACCTTC. Its protein is CATSRGRDSNGYTF.

The gene calls are TRBV6-4 and TRBJ2-4, with D uncertain. V lost 5 bases and J 0 bases, leaving 17 bases between the germline ends. This CDR3 is 17 amino acids long. The germline V gene encodes CDR1 MRHNA and CDR2 SNTAGT. The DNA for the CDR3 is TGTGCCAGCAGTTACGAGAGCAGGCCGATAGCCAAAAACATTCAGTACTTC. This sequence encodes CASSYESRPIAKNIQYF.

The gene calls are TRBV19 and TRBJ1-5, with D unresolved. There are 14 residues in the CDR3. Germline CDR1 reads LNHDA; CDR2 reads SQIVND (reference sequence). V dropped 2 bases and J dropped 7 bases, with 12 bases sitting between them. DNA for the CDR3: TGTGCCAGTAGTATATCCGGGAGCGGCCAGCCCCAGCATTTT. It translates to CASSISGSGQPQHF.

This sequence joins TRBV2 and TRBJ2-7; D is unclear. V was cut by 6 bases and J by 2 bases, with 14 bases left in between. CDR1 SNHLY and CDR2 FYNNEI come from the germline V gene. The CDR3 has 14 amino acids. The CDR3 bases are TGTGCCAGCAGCCAAGAAGAAGCCACCTACGAGCAGTACTTC. This encodes CASSQEEATYEQYF. Filled out from reference TRBV2 and TRBJ2-7, the complete variable domain reads EPEVTQTPSHQVTQMGQEVILRCVPISNHLYFYWYRQILGQKVEFLVSFYNNEISEKSEIFDDQFSVERPDGSNFTLKIRSTKLEDSAMYFCASSQEEATYEQYFGPGTRLTVT.

Concerning this clonotype itself: A much more abundant neighbour one base away suggests this may be a read error. This sequence joins TRBV9 and TRBJ2-1; 7 bases match TRBD2. This CDR3 is built from 15 residues. Germline values: CDR1 SGDLS, CDR2 YYNGEE. The CDR3 sequence is CASSVVGGGDNEHFF. As DNA, the CDR3 is TGTGCCAGCAGCGTAGTGGGGGGGGGAGACAATGAGCATTTCTTC.

Many counts were recorded for this clonotype. The chain links TRBV19 to TRBJ2-3; the D gene could be TRBD1 or TRBD2 (5 bases each). The CDR3 consists of 18 residues. Germline CDR1 is LNHDA and CDR2 is SQIVND (reference sequence). V was trimmed by 0 bases and J by 0 bases, leaving 16 bases between them. CDR3 sequence (DNA): TGTGCCAGTAGTATAGATATTTTCGGGACGGTCAGCACAGATACGCAGTATTTT. It is translated as CASSIDIFGTVSTDTQYF.

The V gene is TRBV20-1, the J gene TRBJ2-7; TRBD2 aligns across 9 bases. The CDR3 sequence is 15 residues long. The germline CDR1 and CDR2 sequences are DFQATT and SNEGSKA (reference sequence). V lost 0 bases, J lost 3 bases, and 6 bases stayed unmatched. CDR3 in amino acids: CSARDATSGIYEQYF. CDR3 DNA: TGCAGTGCTAGAGACGCGACTAGCGGAATCTACGAGCAGTACTTC.

This clonotype was counted many times. The chain carries TRBV6-1 and TRBJ1-2; a weak D match, TRBD1 (5 bases). The CDR3 runs 16 residues. Trimming removed 0 bases from V and 4 bases from J, with 15 bases in between. Germline V gives CDR1 MNHNS, CDR2 SASEGT. CDR3 region: CASSEALPSGGYGYTF. CDR3 coding DNA: TGTGCCAGCAGTGAAGCGCTTCCCTCCGGGGGCTATGGCTACACCTTC.

The chain carries TRBV19 and TRBJ2-5; D perhaps matches TRBD2 (6 bases). CDR1 is LNHDA, CDR2 SQIVND, per germline (reference sequence). The V end was cut by 5 bases, the J end by 2 bases, with 18 bases between. The CDR3 contains 16 residues. The CDR3 region is CASSAVTSPPQETQYF. The CDR3 DNA reads TGTGCCAGTAGTGCCGTAACTAGCCCGCCGCAAGAGACCCAGTACTTC. The full variable domain, rest sourced from reference TRBV19 and TRBJ2-5, is DGGITQSPKYLFRKEGQNVTLSCEQNLNHDAMYWYRQDPGQGLRLIYYSQIVNDFQKGDIAEGYSVSREKKESFPLTVTSAQKNPTAFYLCASSAVTSPPQETQYFGPGTRLLVL.

This rearrangement joins TRBV20-1 to TRBJ2-5, with TRBD1 as a possible D gene (5 bases). Deletions cut 2 bases from V and 2 bases from J, with 12 bases between. The CDR3 runs to 14 residues. In germline, CDR1 is DFQATT, CDR2 SNEGSKA (reference sequence). The CDR3 DNA is TGCAGTGCTAGACACCCGACAGTACAAGAGACCCAGTACTTC. It specifies CSARHPTVQETQYF.

The chain employs TRBV27 and TRBJ1-2, with D perhaps TRBD1 (6 bases). This CDR3 contains 15 residues. CDR1 is MNHEY, CDR2 SMNVEV, per germline (reference sequence). V was cut by 5 bases and J by 3 bases, with 16 bases left in between. The CDR3: CASSLGTDSYYGYTF. The CDR3 region has the DNA TGTGCCAGCAGTCTCGGGACGGACAGTTACTATGGCTACACCTTC.

This rearrangement joins TRBV5-1 to TRBJ1-1; possibly TRBD1 for D (5 bases). This CDR3 contains 14 residues. Deletions cut 4 bases from V and 4 bases from J, with 14 bases between. Germline V gene sequence: CDR1 SGHRS, CDR2 YFSETQ. The CDR3 nucleotides read TGCGCCAGCAGCCTGGACATTCTGGGCACTGAAGCTTTCTTT. This gives the protein CASSLDILGTEAFF. Combining the CDR3 with reference TRBV5-1 and TRBJ1-1 gives the whole variable domain KAGVTQTPRYLIKTRGQQVTLSCSPISGHRSVSWYQQTPGQGLQFLFEYFSETQRNKGNFPGRFSGRQFSNSRSEMNVSTLELGDSALYLCASSLDILGTEAFFGQGTRLTVV.

The chain has TRBV20-1 and TRBJ2-1, with 10 bases identical to TRBD2. Germline V lookup: CDR1 DFQATT, CDR2 SNEGSKA (reference sequence). V dropped 3 bases and J dropped 4; count of bases not matched to a gene: 0. This CDR3 is 13 amino acids long. The CDR3 nucleotides read TGCAGTGCTAGTAGCGGGAGGTACAATGAGCAGTTCTTC. It codes for CSASSGRYNEQFF.